These T cell receptor beta chains were read from a single sample in a study of PD-1 blockade in classical Hodgkin lymphoma. Clones were read by immunoSEQ multiplex PCR, and TCRdb kept only the in-frame ones, dropping some. The repertoire holds about 39,000 clones, with 77% as singletons. The sample here was peripheral blood mononuclear cells (PBMCs), taken before the fourth cycle of nivolumab. The receptor set was obtained from a human donor with classical Hodgkin lymphoma. Both conserved end residues are part of each CDR3. Fields, in order: clone size, D gene, J gene, V gene, CDR3 protein, CDR3 DNA. D genes are given only for firm matches. Some rows have no size entry. The others give once, few or many, or a class for an expanded clone.

>NA|NA|TRBJ2-5|TRBV18
CASSPPSAGKETQYF
TGTGCCAGCTCACCACCGTCGGCAGGGAAAGAGACCCAGTACTTC
>few|NA|TRBJ1-5|TRBV27
CASSYLGGDNQPQHF
TGTGCCAGCAGCTATCTGGGGGGTGACAATCAGCCCCAGCATTTT
>NA|TRBD2|TRBJ2-7|TRBV5-5
CASSSPPGRGGRIGEQYF
TGTGCCAGCAGCTCACCTCCCGGGCGGGGGGGCCGAATTGGCGAGCAGTACTTC
>NA|NA|TRBJ2-7|TRBV7-9
CASSQNGEQYF
TGTGCCAGCAGCCAGAATGGAGAGCAGTACTTC
>once|NA|TRBJ1-5|TRBV7-2
CASSLVGSQPQHF
TGTGCCAGCAGCTTAGTGGGGAGCCAGCCCCAGCATTTT
>NA|NA|TRBJ1-4|TRBV11-2
CASSLGQGSEKLFF
TGTGCCAGCAGCTTAGGTCAGGGAAGTGAAAAACTGTTTTTT
>once|NA|TRBJ1-4|TRBV19
CASRQSYNEKLFF
TGTGCCAGTCGACAGTCTTATAATGAAAAACTGTTTTTT
>few|TRBD1|TRBJ1-6|TRBV5-1
CASSLQGDNSPLHF
TGCGCCAGCAGCCTACAGGGGGATAATTCACCCCTCCACTTT
>NA|TRBD1|TRBJ2-7|TRBV14
CASSLIRDSYYEQYF
TGTGCCAGCAGCCTCATACGGGACAGCTACTACGAGCAGTACTTC
>few|TRBD1|TRBJ2-7|TRBV4-2
CASSQTRTGMSYEQYF
TGTGCCAGCAGCCAGACAAGGACAGGTATGTCCTACGAGCAGTACTTC
>NA|TRBD1|TRBJ2-7|TRBV29-1
CSVRTGLSYEQYF
TGCAGCGTGCGGACAGGGCTCTCCTACGAGCAGTACTTC
>once|NA|TRBJ2-1|TRBV7-2
CASSNSGYNEQFF
TGTGCCAGCAGCAATAGCGGTTACAATGAGCAGTTCTTC
>NA|TRBD1|TRBJ1-5|TRBV5-6
CASSLGPTGGNQPQHF
TGTGCCAGCAGCTTGGGTCCGACAGGGGGAAATCAGCCCCAGCATTTT
>NA|TRBD1|TRBJ1-2|TRBV10-2
CASSPGTGVGGYTF
TGCGCCAGCAGCCCCGGCACAGGGGTCGGTGGCTACACCTTC
>NA|TRBD1|TRBJ1-4|TRBV19
CASRAKTGSGDSEKLFF
TGTGCCAGTAGGGCCAAGACAGGGTCGGGGGATTCTGAAAAACTGTTTTTT
>NA|NA|TRBJ2-2|TRBV7-2
CASSRTRNTGELFF
TGTGCCAGCAGCCGGACAAGGAACACCGGGGAGCTGTTTTTT
>NA|TRBD1|TRBJ2-2|TRBV9
CASSVEGARAGELFF
TGTGCCAGCAGCGTAGAGGGGGCTCGGGCCGGGGAGCTGTTTTTT
>NA|NA|TRBJ2-5|TRBV5-4
CASSVSREQETQYF
TGTGCCAGCAGCGTTAGCCGGGAGCAAGAGACCCAGTACTTC
>NA|NA|TRBJ2-1|TRBV6-5
CASRGPTSYNEQFF
TGTGCCAGCCGGGGCCCCACCTCCTACAATGAGCAGTTCTTC
>NA|NA|TRBJ2-7|TRBV12-5
CASGSEGLYEQYF
TGTGCTAGTGGTTCGGAGGGACTTTACGAGCAGTACTTC
>NA|NA|TRBJ2-5|TRBV7-7
CASSPGRSGTQYF
TGTGCTAGCAGCCCGGGACGGTCAGGGACCCAGTACTTC
>NA|TRBD1|TRBJ2-7|TRBV7-9
CASSPTDRVYEQYF
TGTGCCAGCAGCCCAACCGACAGGGTGTACGAGCAGTACTTC
>once|NA|TRBJ2-2|TRBV15
CATTFGFGVGELFF
TGTGCCACCACTTTCGGGTTTGGGGTCGGGGAGCTGTTTTTT